This passage covers 12 T cell receptor beta chains from one sample sequenced in a study of naive and memory T cell subsets. TCR cDNA received a 3' ligated oligonucleotide that carried a UMI. Amplification of ligated cDNA took four PCR rounds with SP2 and nested alpha and beta constant primers. TCRdb called the UMI-ligation and nested PCR reads again in MiXCR, with one record for every CDR3 protein. The table records some 25,000 distinct CDR3 sequences, 5.2% of them present only once. Sequencing was done on a sample of blood. These TCRs come from an adult in good health.

This clonotype was counted ten times or more. The J gene is TRBJ2-7, the V gene TRBV4-3; TRBD2 matches 8 bases. The CDR3 has 16 amino acids. In germline, CDR1 is LGHNA, CDR2 YSLEER. V shed 0 bases and J 2 bases; nucleotides not matched to a gene: 6. CDR3 sequence reads: CASSQDHGTRTYEQYF. The DNA of the CDR3 is TGCGCCAGCAGCCAAGATCATGGGACTAGAACCTACGAGCAGTACTTC.

The rearrangement links TRBV11-3 to TRBJ2-7, with 7 bases fitting TRBD2. Germline V gene data show CDR1 as SGHNT and CDR2 as YENEEA. The CDR3 is 15 residues long. Trimming took 2 bases from V and 4 from J; bases not matched to a gene: 8. The CDR3 nucleotides read TGTGCCAGCAGCTTATTCTCCGGGGGGAATTACGAGCAGTACTTC. Protein product: CASSLFSGGNYEQYF.

This clonotype was seen repeatedly, ten times or more. This chain connects TRBV12-3 or TRBV12-4 to TRBJ2-1; no reliable D call. This CDR3 is 14 amino acids long. V lost 9 bases, J lost 3 bases, and 15 bases lay in between. CDR3 sequence: CASAGRRDYNEQFF. CDR3 DNA: TGTGCCAGTGCCGGCCGTAGGGACTACAATGAGCAGTTCTTC.

This clonotype was seen more than once but under ten times. This may be a read error: a much more frequent sequence differs by one nucleotide. CDR3 sequence (DNA): TGTGCCAGCAGCCGAGGACTAGCGGGGAGCTCCTACGAGCAGTACTTC. Protein: CASSRGLAGSSYEQYF. This chain connects TRBV7-9 to TRBJ2-7, with 12 bases lining up with TRBD2. The CDR3 spans 16 residues. After removal of 5 bases from V and 0 bases from J, the junction contained 5 bases not matched to a gene. Germline V gene sequence: CDR1 SEHNR, CDR2 FQNEAQ (reference sequence).

The chain joins TRBV19 to TRBJ2-2; D unclear. This CDR3 is 13 amino acids long. V was shortened by 4 bases and J by 4 bases, with 7 bases between the two germline ends. Germline V gene lookup returns CDR1 LNHDA and CDR2 SQIVND (reference sequence). Here the CDR3 DNA reads TGTGCCAGTAGTACTCTTTCCACCGGGGAGCTGTTTTTT. It codes for CASSTLSTGELFF.

The CDR3 DNA follows: TGTGCCTGGAATGGGGACACTCATCAGCCCCAGCATTTT. Translated: CAWNGDTHQPQHF. The chain employs TRBV30 and TRBJ1-5, with a possible D match to TRBD1 (6 bases). The CDR3 sequence is 13 residues long. Germline V gene data show CDR1 as GTSNPN and CDR2 as SVGIG (reference sequence). The V and J ends lost 4 bases and 5 bases respectively, with 12 bases between them.

This clonotype occurred many times. V and J are TRBV2 and TRBJ2-7; TRBD2 aligns across 7 bases. CDR3 length equals 14 residues. Germline V gene sequence: CDR1 SNHLY, CDR2 FYNNEI. V lost 1 base to trimming and J lost 5 bases; unmatched junction nucleotides: 5. The CDR3 loop reads CASSEGGGSDEQYF. CDR3 bases: TGTGCCAGCAGTGAAGGGGGAGGGAGCGACGAGCAGTACTTC.

The table lists this clonotype with many counts. The chain recombines TRBV19 with TRBJ1-1; D is ambiguous. This CDR3 is built from 9 residues. CDR1 LNHDA and CDR2 SQIVND come from the germline V gene (reference sequence). The CDR3 is CTVNTEAFF. CDR3 DNA: TGTACTGTGAACACTGAAGCTTTCTTT. Filled out from reference TRBV19 and TRBJ1-1, the complete variable domain reads DGGITQSPKYLFRKEGQNVTLSCEQNLNHDAMYWYRQDPGQGLRLIYYSQIVNDFQKGDIAEGYSVSREKKESFPLTVTSAQKNPTAFYLCTVNTEAFFGQGTRLTVV.

This clonotype has a count of ten or more. The chain carries TRBV7-9 and TRBJ2-1; 7 nucleotides agree with TRBD2. This CDR3 is 14 amino acids long. V shed 5 bases, J shed 4 bases, and the junction held 5 bases outside the gene matches. The V gene's germline CDR1 is SEHNR and CDR2 FQNEAQ (reference sequence). The CDR3 nucleotides read TGTGCCAGCAGCGAGGCTAGCGGTTACAATGAGCAGTTCTTC. Protein product: CASSEASGYNEQFF.

Points on this clonotype: Possible read error: a much larger clone is one base away. V is TRBV11-2 and J is TRBJ2-6; TRBD1 is a possible D gene (5 bases). Germline CDR1 is SGHAT and CDR2 is FQNNGV. The CDR3 has 15 amino acids. The CDR3 protein is CVSSLGVNLANVLTF. In nucleotides, the CDR3 is TGTGTCAGCAGCTTAGGGGTGAATTTGGCCAACGTCCTGACTTTC.

This clonotype was recorded at least ten times. V usage is TRBV6-5 and J usage is TRBJ2-1; D call uncertain. CDR1 and CDR2 (germline): MNHEY, SVGAGI. This CDR3 region has 14 residues. V dropped 4 bases and J dropped 0 bases, with 7 bases sitting between them. The CDR3 spells CASSLNPSYNEQFF. Here the CDR3 DNA reads TGTGCCAGCAGTTTAAATCCCTCCTACAATGAGCAGTTCTTC.

This clonotype has just a few counts. The rearrangement uses TRBV27 and TRBJ2-7; D uncertain. CDR3 length: 13 amino acids. Trimming took 0 bases from V and 2 from J, leaving 5 bases between them. The germline gives CDR1 MNHEY, CDR2 SMNVEV (reference sequence). Here the CDR3 DNA reads TGTGCCAGCAGTTTATCAACAGCCTACGAGCAGTACTTC. Its protein product is CASSLSTAYEQYF.